The next 5 T cell receptor beta chains were all read from a single sample in a study of blood T cell repertoires in COVID-19. Sequencing used immunoSEQ multiplex PCR; TCRdb keeps in-frame clones, though not all of them. The sample shows roughly 260,000 clones, 80% to 90% of them seen only once. The sequenced sample was PBMCs or T cells enriched from blood (not recorded which). The origin of the receptors is a woman in her forties who had been exposed to COVID-19.

In DNA form, the CDR3 reads TGTGCCAGAAGCCTCCCGGTCTGCGGGGCCTCTGAAGATACGCAGTATTTT. Residues: CARSLPVCGASEDTQYF. The V gene is TRBV7-5, the J gene TRBJ2-3; TRBD2, the D gene given by the table, was not confirmed from the DNA. TRBV7-5 is annotated as a pseudogene. The CDR3 consists of 17 residues.

The chain combines TRBV7-9 with TRBJ1-4, with TRBD1 identical over 8 bases. The germline V gene has CDR1 SEHNR and CDR2 FQNEAQ (reference sequence). V lost 5 bases to trimming and J lost 2 bases; unmatched junction nucleotides: 7. The CDR3 is 16 residues long. The CDR3 coding sequence is TGTGCCAGCAGCCCGAGACAGGGGTACACTAATGAAAAACTGTTTTTT. Its translation: CASSPRQGYTNEKLFF.

The chain links TRBV7-2 to TRBJ1-6; perhaps TRBD1 as D (5 bases). This CDR3 has 13 residues. Per the germline V gene, CDR1 is SGHTA and CDR2 is FQGNSA. Trimming took 5 bases from V and 9 from J, leaving 11 bases between them. CDR3 loop: CASSPQGTSPLHF. CDR3 nucleotides: TGTGCCAGCAGCCCCCAGGGAACTTCACCCCTCCACTTT.

V usage is TRBV10-3 and J usage is TRBJ2-5; 7 nucleotides align to TRBD1. After removal of 2 bases from V and 5 bases from J, the junction contained 5 bases not matched to a gene. In germline, CDR1 is ENHRY, CDR2 SYGVKD. The CDR3 covers 14 residues. CDR3 protein: CAISEEGALETQYF. The CDR3 DNA sequence: TGTGCCATCAGTGAGGAGGGGGCTCTGGAGACCCAGTACTTC.

J is TRBJ1-6 and V is TRBV18; TRBD1 matches 12 bases. Germline assignment: CDR1 KGHSH and CDR2 LQKENI. After removal of 1 base from V and 5 bases from J, the junction contained 6 bases not matched to a gene. The CDR3 loop spans 18 amino acids. CDR3 sequence: CASSPRGQGAYDNSPLHF. DNA of the CDR3: TGTGCCAGCTCACCACGGGGACAGGGGGCGTATGATAATTCACCCCTCCACTTT. Full variable domain (outside the CDR3, taken from reference TRBV18 and TRBJ1-6): NAGVMQNPRHLVRRRGQEARLRCSPMKGHSHVYWYRQLPEEGLKFMVYLQKENIIDESGMPKERFSAEFPKEGPSILRIQQVVRGDSAAYFCASSPRGQGAYDNSPLHFGNGTRLTVT.